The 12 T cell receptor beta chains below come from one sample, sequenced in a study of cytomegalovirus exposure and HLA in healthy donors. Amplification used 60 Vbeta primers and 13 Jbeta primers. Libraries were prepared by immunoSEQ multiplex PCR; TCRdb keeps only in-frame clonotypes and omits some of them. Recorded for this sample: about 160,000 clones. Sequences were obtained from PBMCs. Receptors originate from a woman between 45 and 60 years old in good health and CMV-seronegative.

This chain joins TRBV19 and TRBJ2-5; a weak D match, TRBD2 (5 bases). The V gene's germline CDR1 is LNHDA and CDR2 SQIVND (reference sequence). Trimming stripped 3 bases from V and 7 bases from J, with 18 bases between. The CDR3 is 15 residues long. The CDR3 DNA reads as TGTGCCAGTAGTATCTATGGACTGAGTCTAGGGACCCAGTACTTC. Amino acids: CASSIYGLSLGTQYF.

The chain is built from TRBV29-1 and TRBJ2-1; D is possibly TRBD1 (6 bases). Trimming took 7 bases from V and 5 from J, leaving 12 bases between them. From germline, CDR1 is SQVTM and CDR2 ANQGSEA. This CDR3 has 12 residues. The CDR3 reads CSAPDRHNEQFF. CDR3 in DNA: TGCAGCGCCCCGGACAGACACAATGAGCAGTTCTTC.

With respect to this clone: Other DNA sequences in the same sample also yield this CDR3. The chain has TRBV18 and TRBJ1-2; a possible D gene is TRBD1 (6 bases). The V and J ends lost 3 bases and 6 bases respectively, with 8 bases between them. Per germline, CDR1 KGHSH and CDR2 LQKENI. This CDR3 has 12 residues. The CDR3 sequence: CASSPSGDGYTF. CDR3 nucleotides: TGTGCCAGCTCACCCTCAGGGGATGGCTACACCTTC.

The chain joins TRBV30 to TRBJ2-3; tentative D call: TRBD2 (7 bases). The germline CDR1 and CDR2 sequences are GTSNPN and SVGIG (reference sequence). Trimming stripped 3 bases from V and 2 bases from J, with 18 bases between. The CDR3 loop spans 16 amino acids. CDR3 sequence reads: CAWSLGASGFTDTQYF. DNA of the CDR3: TGTGCCTGGAGCCTGGGGGCTAGCGGATTCACAGATACGCAGTATTTT.

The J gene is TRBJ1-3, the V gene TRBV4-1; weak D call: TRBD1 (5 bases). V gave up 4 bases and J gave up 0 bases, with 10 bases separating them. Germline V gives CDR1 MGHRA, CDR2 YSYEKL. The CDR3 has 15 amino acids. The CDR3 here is CASSLLDSSGNTIYF. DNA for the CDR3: TGCGCCAGCAGCCTTCTAGACAGCTCTGGAAACACCATATATTTT.

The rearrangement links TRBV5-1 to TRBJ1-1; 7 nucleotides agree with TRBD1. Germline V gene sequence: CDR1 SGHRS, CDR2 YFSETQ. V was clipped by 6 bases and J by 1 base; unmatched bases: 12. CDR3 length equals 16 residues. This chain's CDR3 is CASKLTGAGRNTEAFF. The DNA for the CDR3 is TGCGCCAGCAAACTCACAGGGGCAGGGAGGAACACTGAAGCTTTCTTT. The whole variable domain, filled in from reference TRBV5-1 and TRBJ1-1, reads KAGVTQTPRYLIKTRGQQVTLSCSPISGHRSVSWYQQTPGQGLQFLFEYFSETQRNKGNFPGRFSGRQFSNSRSEMNVSTLELGDSALYLCASKLTGAGRNTEAFFGQGTRLTVV.

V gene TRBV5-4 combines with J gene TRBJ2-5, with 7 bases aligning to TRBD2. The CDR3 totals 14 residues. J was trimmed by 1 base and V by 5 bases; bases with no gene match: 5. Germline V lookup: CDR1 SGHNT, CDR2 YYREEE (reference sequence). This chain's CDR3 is CASSPAGVQETQYF. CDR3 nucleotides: TGTGCCAGCAGTCCTGCGGGGGTCCAAGAGACCCAGTACTTC.

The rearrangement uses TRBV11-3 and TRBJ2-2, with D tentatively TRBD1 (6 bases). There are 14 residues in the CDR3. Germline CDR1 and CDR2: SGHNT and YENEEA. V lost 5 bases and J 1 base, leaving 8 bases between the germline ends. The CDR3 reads CASSQDRNTGELFF. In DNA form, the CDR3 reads TGTGCCAGCAGCCAGGACAGGAACACCGGGGAGCTGTTTTTT.

The CDR3 here is CSGDSTGEETQYF. DNA of the CDR3: TGCAGCGGGGACAGCACAGGGGAAGAGACCCAGTACTTC. The chain has TRBV29-1 and TRBJ2-5, with TRBD1 matching 7 bases. Trimming took 7 bases from V and 3 from J; bases not matched to a gene: 8. This CDR3 is built from 13 residues. Germline V gives CDR1 SQVTM, CDR2 ANQGSEA.

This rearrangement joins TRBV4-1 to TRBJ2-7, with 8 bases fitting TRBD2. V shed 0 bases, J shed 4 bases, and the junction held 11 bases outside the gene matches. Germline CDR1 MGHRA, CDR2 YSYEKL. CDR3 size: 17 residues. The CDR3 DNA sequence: TGCGCCAGCAGCCAAGAAATACCTGTACTAGCGGTATACGAGCAGTACTTC. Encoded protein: CASSQEIPVLAVYEQYF.

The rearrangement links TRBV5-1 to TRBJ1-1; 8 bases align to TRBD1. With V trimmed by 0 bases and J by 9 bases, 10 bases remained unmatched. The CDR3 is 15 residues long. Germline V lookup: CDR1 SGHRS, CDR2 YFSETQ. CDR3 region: CASSLEDRAGSQAFF. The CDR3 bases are TGCGCCAGCAGCTTGGAGGACAGGGCTGGGTCACAAGCTTTCTTT.

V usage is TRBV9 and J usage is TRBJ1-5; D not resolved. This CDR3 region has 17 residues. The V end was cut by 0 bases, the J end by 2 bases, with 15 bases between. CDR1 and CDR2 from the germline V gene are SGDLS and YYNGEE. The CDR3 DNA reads TGTGCCAGCAGCGTAGGTCCCCGCTTGGAGGGCAATCAGCCCCAGCATTTT. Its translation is CASSVGPRLEGNQPQHF. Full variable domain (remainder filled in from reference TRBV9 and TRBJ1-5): DSGVTQTPKHLITATGQRVTLRCSPRSGDLSVYWYQQSLDQGLQFLIQYYNGEERAKGNILERFSAQQFPDLHSELNLSSLELGDSALYFCASSVGPRLEGNQPQHFGDGTRLSIL.